A single TCR beta chain is shown here with its context. Assay: immunoSEQ multiplex PCR; the TCRdb copy retains only in-frame clones and omits some. The sample contains 50,000 to 65,000 clones, around nine tenths of which appear only once. Looked up from germline, CDR1 is LNHNV and CDR2 is YYDKDF (reference sequence). Trimming shortened V by 1 base and J by 6 bases, and 10 bases separated the two germline ends. The CDR3 has 14 residues. The data were taken from a study of blood T cell repertoires in COVID-19. The clonotype comes from a man aged 60 to 75 with acute or convalescent COVID-19. Sample: peripheral blood. This chain links TRBV15 with TRBJ2-1, with D maybe TRBD2 (6 bases). CDR3 sequence reads: CATSRGVAANEQFF. The CDR3 DNA sequence: TGTGCCACCAGCAGAGGGGTAGCGGCCAATGAGCAGTTCTTC.